The 23 T cell receptor beta chains reported below all come from one sample, sequenced in a study of glioma-infiltrating T cells. The iRepertoire nested amplicon-rescue multiplex PCR amplified TCR alpha and beta CDR3s from RNA. TCRdb redid the calling of the multiplex PCR reads with MiXCR, one entry per CDR3 protein. The repertoire has 300,000 to 450,000 distinct CDR3 sequences, 41% of them found once; the top ten carry around 13%. The sample consisted of glioma tissue, nonneoplastic brain tissue, or PBMCs (not recorded which). These receptors were obtained from a human donor with low-grade glioma or glioblastoma, undergoing nonglioma brain surgery, or in good health (not recorded which).

This clonotype was seen just once. The rearrangement links TRBV27 to TRBJ2-1; 9 nucleotides align to TRBD1. Germline V lookup: CDR1 MNHEY, CDR2 SMNVEV (reference sequence). The CDR3 is 16 residues long. Trimming cost V 6 bases and J 8 bases; bases outside gene matches: 14. The CDR3 coding sequence is TGTGCCAGCAGCATCACCGGGACAGGGTGGGCTGATGAGCAGTTCTTC. It specifies CASSITGTGWADEQFF.

The chain has TRBV6-5 and TRBJ2-3; 8 nucleotides match TRBD2. The CDR3 runs 18 residues. Trimming cost V 3 bases and J 2 bases; bases outside gene matches: 13. CDR1 MNHEY and CDR2 SVGAGI come from the germline V gene. The CDR3 DNA is TGTGCCAGCAGTTATGTCGGGAGACTAGCGTGCTACACAGATACGCAGTATTTT. Amino acids: CASSYVGRLACYTDTQYF.

V is TRBV6-1 and J is TRBJ1-4, with 7 bases identical to TRBD1. This CDR3 is 16 amino acids long. V lost 6 bases and J lost 8; bases outside the gene matches: 15. Germline lookup yields CDR1 MNHNS and CDR2 SASEGT. CDR3 bases: TGTGCCAGCAGGTCGACACAGGGGTTGTCAGGCGAAAAACTGTTTTTT. Its protein is CASRSTQGLSGEKLFF.

The chain carries TRBV4-1 and TRBJ1-1; D possibly corresponds to TRBD1 (6 bases). The CDR3 contains 15 residues. Germline lookup yields CDR1 MGHRA and CDR2 YSYEKL. Trimming cost V 4 bases and J 2 bases, with 14 bases left between them. The CDR3 region has the DNA TGCGCCAGCAGCCGAAACGACAGGAGAAACACTGAAGCTTTCTTT. This encodes CASSRNDRRNTEAFF.

Concerning this clonotype: This may be a read error, as it is one base from a much larger clone. The chain joins TRBV28 to TRBJ1-6; maybe TRBD1 (5 bases). This CDR3 is 15 amino acids long. The germline CDR1 and CDR2 sequences are MDHEN and SYDVKM. CDR3 in DNA: TGTGCCCGCAGTCTACTTGACACAGGAGTTTCACCCCTCCACTTT. Encoded protein: CARSLLDTGVSPLHF.

The genes are TRBV28 and TRBJ1-4; D not certain. V was clipped by 4 bases and J by 3 bases, with 9 bases between them. The CDR3 covers 14 residues. Germline CDR1 is MDHEN and CDR2 is SYDVKM. Written as DNA, the CDR3 is TGTGCCAGCAGTTCCTTTGGTTCTAATGAAAAACTGTTTTTT. Translating gives CASSSFGSNEKLFF. Complete variable domain (other parts from reference TRBV28 and TRBJ1-4): DVKVTQSSRYLVKRTGEKVFLECVQDMDHENMFWYRQDPGLGLRLIYFSYDVKMKEKGDIPEGYSVSREKKERFSLILESASTNQTSMYLCASSSFGSNEKLFFGSGTQLSVL.

Many counts were recorded for this clonotype. The rearrangement links TRBV7-2 to TRBJ1-2; 10 bases match TRBD1. With V trimmed by 0 bases and J by 14 bases, 12 bases remained unmatched. Germline V CDR1 and CDR2: SGHTA, FQGNSA. The CDR3 has 15 amino acids. The CDR3 loop reads CASSLALGTGAAGTF. In nucleotides, the CDR3 is TGTGCCAGCAGCTTAGCGCTCGGGACAGGGGCCGCGGGTACCTTC.

Comments on this clonotype: This may come from a read error, since a much larger clone is one base off. This CDR3 is CSAGAPRGTNEKLFF. The CDR3 nucleotides read TGCAGTGCTGGAGCACCCAGAGGGACCAATGAAAAACTGTTTTTT. The rearrangement joins TRBV20-1 to TRBJ1-4; D might be TRBD1 (5 bases). V was shortened by 5 bases and J by 5 bases, with 18 bases between the two germline ends. Germline-derived CDR1 and CDR2 are DFQATT and SNEGSKA (reference sequence). The CDR3 length is 15 residues.

This clonotype showed up just a few times. This sequence joins TRBV6-5 and TRBJ2-7; TRBD1 is a possible D gene (6 bases). V gave up 2 bases and J gave up 2 bases, with 19 bases separating them. The CDR3 totals 17 residues. Germline values: CDR1 MNHEY, CDR2 SVGAGI. CDR3 sequence: CASSYRGYRDRAYEQYF. CDR3 bases: TGTGCCAGCAGTTACAGGGGTTACAGGGATAGGGCCTACGAGCAGTACTTC.

A note on this clonotype: This may come from a read error, since a much larger clone is one base off. The chain links TRBV15 to TRBJ2-7; no reliable D call. Germline-derived CDR1 and CDR2 are LNHNV and YYDKDF (reference sequence). CDR3 length equals 17 residues. The V end lost 1 base, the J end lost 1 base, and 17 bases lay between the germline ends. The CDR3 region has the DNA TGTGCCACCAGCAGAGGCCAGGTGATCTCTCCATCCTACGAGCAGTACTTC. Its protein product is CATSRGQVISPSYEQYF.

CDR3 in DNA: TGTGCCAGCAGCTGGGGACTAGCGGGAGCGGACACCGGGGAGCTGTTTTTT. Translating it yields CASSWGLAGADTGELFF. The V gene is TRBV6-2 or TRBV6-3, the J gene TRBJ2-2, with 14 bases fitting TRBD2. The CDR3 has 17 amino acids. With 6 bases clipped from V and 3 bases from J, the junction kept 6 bases outside the gene matches. The V gene's germline CDR1 is MNHEY and CDR2 SVGEGT.

V gene TRBV27 combines with J gene TRBJ2-3; 7 nucleotides match TRBD2. The germline gives CDR1 MNHEY, CDR2 SMNVEV (reference sequence). The CDR3 is 17 amino acids. Trimming cost V 3 bases and J 0 bases; bases outside gene matches: 9. CDR3 sequence reads: CASSFRPSGDSTDTQYF. In nucleotides, the CDR3 is TGTGCCAGCAGTTTTCGACCTAGCGGAGATAGCACAGATACGCAGTATTTT.

V usage is TRBV28 and J usage is TRBJ2-7; D may be TRBD2 (6 bases). Germline CDR1 is MDHEN and CDR2 is SYDVKM. Deletions cut 6 bases from V and 0 bases from J, with 15 bases between. The length of the CDR3 is 15 residues. The DNA for the CDR3 is TGTGCCAGCAGCCCGGGCGGGGCGAGCTCCTACGAGCAGTACTTC. Translation gives CASSPGGASSYEQYF.

Many counts were recorded for this clonotype. The chain recombines TRBV6-1 with TRBJ1-3; TRBD1 matches 8 bases. The CDR3 runs to 16 residues. After removal of 4 bases from V and 8 bases from J, the junction contained 13 bases not matched to a gene. Looked up from germline, CDR1 is MNHNS and CDR2 is SASEGT. CDR3 region: CASSGTFGQGGDTIYF. The CDR3 coding sequence is TGTGCCAGCAGTGGTACGTTCGGACAGGGAGGAGACACCATATATTTT.

This clonotype was picked up many times. The rearrangement links TRBV6-2 or TRBV6-3 to TRBJ2-7; D uncertain. The V gene lost 4 bases and the J gene lost 7 bases, with 11 bases spanning the gap. CDR3 length: 12 residues. Germline CDR1 MNHEY, CDR2 SVGEGT. Here the CDR3 reads CASSSAFGEQYF. Here the CDR3 DNA reads TGTGCCAGCAGTTCCGCCTTCGGGGAGCAGTACTTC.

For this clonotype: This may arise from a read error, as a much more abundant clone is one base away. The chain joins TRBV20-1 to TRBJ2-3; D unresolved. CDR3 length: 11 amino acids. From germline, CDR1 is DFQATT and CDR2 SNEGSKA (reference sequence). CDR3 amino acids: CIRQATDTQYF. DNA for the CDR3: TGCATCCGCCAGGCCACAGATACGCAGTATTTT.

The rearrangement links TRBV12-3 or TRBV12-4 to TRBJ2-7, with no clear D. The CDR3 loop spans 13 amino acids. The V and J ends lost 3 bases and 3 bases respectively, with 9 bases between them. The CDR3 DNA is TGTGCCAGCAGTTTGTCGGATTACTACGAGCAGTACTTC. Protein: CASSLSDYYEQYF.

About this clonotype itself: A single base separates this from a much larger clone, so it may be a read error. V and J are TRBV10-2 and TRBJ2-1, with a tentative D call TRBD2 (5 bases). The CDR3 totals 14 residues. Germline CDR1 WSHSY, CDR2 SAAADI. CDR3 bases: TGTGCCAGCAGTTCCCCGGGATTCCACAATGAGCAGTTCTTC. This encodes CASSSPGFHNEQFF.

The V and J genes are TRBV28 and TRBJ2-7; D may be TRBD2 (6 bases). Trimming removed 6 bases from V and 2 bases from J, with 11 bases in between. CDR1 and CDR2 (germline): MDHEN, SYDVKM. This CDR3 comprises 13 residues. The CDR3 sequence: CASRGGATYEQYF. CDR3 nucleotides: TGTGCCAGCAGGGGGGGAGCGACCTACGAGCAGTACTTC.

Many counts were recorded for this clonotype. The V call is TRBV27, the J call TRBJ2-3, with D possibly being TRBD1 or TRBD2 (6 bases each). The CDR3 contains 17 residues. V lost 2 bases and J 0 bases, leaving 15 bases between the germline ends. Germline V lookup: CDR1 MNHEY, CDR2 SMNVEV (reference sequence). CDR3 sequence: CASSLEQGLPSTDTQYF. The CDR3 DNA reads TGTGCCAGCAGTTTAGAACAGGGACTCCCGAGCACAGATACGCAGTATTTT.

The chain combines TRBV19 with TRBJ1-5; a possible D gene is TRBD1 (6 bases). The CDR3 sequence is 14 residues long. Trimming removed 6 bases at V and 4 bases at J, with 13 bases between. The germline V gene encodes CDR1 LNHDA and CDR2 SQIVND (reference sequence). The CDR3 DNA reads TGTGCCAGTAGGCCGGACAGAGTGAATCAGCCCCAGCATTTT. This gives the protein CASRPDRVNQPQHF.

The chain joins TRBV12-5 to TRBJ2-1; 13 bases fit TRBD2. This CDR3 has 21 residues. Germline CDR1 reads LGHNT; CDR2 reads FRNRAP. Germline trimming cut 6 bases from V and 3 bases from J; bases unmatched to any gene: 20. CDR3 amino acids: CASGLGYRGGLAGEIYNEQFF. The CDR3 bases are TGTGCTAGTGGCCTGGGTTATCGGGGAGGACTAGCGGGAGAGATCTACAATGAGCAGTTCTTC. The complete variable domain, with remaining parts taken from reference TRBV12-5 and TRBJ2-1, reads DARVTQTPRHKVTEMGQEVTMRCQPILGHNTVFWYRQTMMQGLELLAYFRNRAPLDDSGMPKDRFSAEMPDATLATLKIQPSEPRDSAVYFCASGLGYRGGLAGEIYNEQFFGPGTRLTVL.

There are a few counts of this clonotype. CDR3 DNA: TGCAGTGCTAGATTCCTAGCGGGAGGGTCACAGTACTTC. It encodes CSARFLAGGSQYF. The V and J genes are TRBV20-1 and TRBJ2-7, with 12 bases fitting TRBD2. CDR3 size: 13 residues. With 2 bases clipped from V and 10 bases from J, the junction kept 6 bases outside the gene matches. Germline V gene data show CDR1 as DFQATT and CDR2 as SNEGSKA (reference sequence).